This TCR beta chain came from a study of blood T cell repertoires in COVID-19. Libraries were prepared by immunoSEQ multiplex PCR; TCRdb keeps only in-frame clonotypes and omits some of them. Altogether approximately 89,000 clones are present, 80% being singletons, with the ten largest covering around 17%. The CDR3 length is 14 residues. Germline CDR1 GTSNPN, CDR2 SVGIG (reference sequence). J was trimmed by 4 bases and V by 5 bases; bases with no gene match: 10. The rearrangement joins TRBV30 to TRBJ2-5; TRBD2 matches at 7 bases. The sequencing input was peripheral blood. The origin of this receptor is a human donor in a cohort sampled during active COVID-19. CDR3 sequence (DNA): TGTGCCTGGTCTCATTGGGCGGGAGCAGAGACCCAGTACTTC. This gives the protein CAWSHWAGAETQYF. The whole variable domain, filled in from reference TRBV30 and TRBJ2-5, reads SQTIHQWPATLVQPVGSPLSLECTVEGTSNPNLYWYRQAAGRGLQLLFYSVGIGQISSEVPQNLSASRPQDRQFILSSKKLLLSDSGFYLCAWSHWAGAETQYFGPGTRLLVL.